This TCR beta chain was identified in a study of memory CD4+ T cells and cytomegalovirus serostatus. General observations from the study: Of 150 to 200 reported CMV TCRbeta sequences, roughly 70 were found in memory CD4+ repertoires.

Single viable CD3+CD4+CD8-CD45RO+ cells were sorted as the memory CD4+ T cells. Total CD4+ T cells were enriched by CD4 positive selection. Profiling relied on immunoSEQ multiplex PCR, and the TCRdb table lists in-frame clones only, not all of them. The sample yields about 56,000 clones, roughly 77% seen once. Only one count was recorded for this clone. The antigen remains undetermined. The CDR3 has 15 amino acids. Looked up from germline, CDR1 is LGHNA and CDR2 is YSLEER. Trimming pared 0 bases from V and 3 bases from J, leaving 12 bases between. The sample was memory CD4+ T cells from blood. V gene TRBV4-3 combines with J gene TRBJ2-7; D is possibly TRBD1 or TRBD2 (6 bases each). This receptor was identified in an adult in good health and CMV-seropositive. In DNA form, the CDR3 reads TGCGCCAGCAGCCAAGATGGCAGGGGAGGCTACGAGCAGTACTTC. Encoded protein: CASSQDGRGGYEQYF.